This T cell receptor (beta chain) was documented in a study of blood T cells in healthy people across ages. CDR3 length equals 17 residues. Germline V lookup: CDR1 SEHNR, CDR2 FQNEAQ (reference sequence). Combining a sample-barcoded 5' primer with a J-beta primer mix, a second PCR ran for roughly 6 to 12 cycles. Each CDR3 protein gets one entry after TCRdb re-called the 5' RACE reads with MiXCR. In the table there are 700,000 to 950,000 distinct CDR3 sequences, 43% of which are singletons. Details on this clonotype: Its antigen is unknown.

Findings and limits, study-wide: Compared with aged donors, long-lived donors showed fewer expanded clones, suggesting selection. When one million T cells were used, diversity estimates were thought to be underestimates.

The V gene is TRBV7-9, the J gene TRBJ2-1; tentatively, D is TRBD2 (5 bases). The DNA matches TRBJ2-7 better at its end, which makes the J call doubtful. The sequencing input was blood. This TCR was sampled from a woman in her fifties or sixties in good health. In DNA, the CDR3 is TGTGCCAGCAGCTTGTACTTGGACTTCGGACGCCACAATGAGCAGTACTTC. Its translation: CASSLYLDFGRHNEQYF.